Shown below are 15 T cell receptor beta chains from a single sample sequenced in a study of blood T cell repertoires in COVID-19. Profiling relied on immunoSEQ multiplex PCR, and the TCRdb table lists in-frame clones only, not all of them. The sample shows about 64,000 clones, over 60% of them seen only once. Sequenced: peripheral blood. All receptors come from a human donor in a cohort sampled during active COVID-19.

V is TRBV30 and J is TRBJ2-3; possibly TRBD2 for D (6 bases). The CDR3 runs 15 residues. The ends were cut back, 1 base at V and 3 bases at J, with 14 bases in the middle. In germline, CDR1 is GTSNPN, CDR2 SVGIG (reference sequence). This chain's CDR3 is CAWSGGAGTTDTQYF. The CDR3 bases are TGTGCCTGGAGTGGGGGTGCGGGGACGACAGATACGCAGTATTTT.

The V call is TRBV7-2, the J call TRBJ1-6, with TRBD1 matching 7 bases. The CDR3 is made up of 16 amino acids. The germline V gene encodes CDR1 SGHTA and CDR2 FQGNSA. Trimming took 6 bases from V and 5 from J; bases not matched to a gene: 10. CDR3 region: CASRKGQSLNNSPLHF. Here the CDR3 DNA reads TGTGCCAGCAGAAAGGGACAGAGCCTTAATAATTCACCCCTCCACTTT.

CDR3 coding DNA: TGCAGCGTTGATCGACCCGGGACAGGGCGTACTGAAGCTTTCTTT. It translates to CSVDRPGTGRTEAFF. The chain combines TRBV29-1 with TRBJ1-1; the match to TRBD1 covers 9 bases. V lost 3 bases to trimming and J lost 5 bases; unmatched junction nucleotides: 10. This CDR3 contains 15 residues. Per germline, CDR1 SQVTM and CDR2 ANQGSEA.

This sequence joins TRBV2 and TRBJ2-7, with 10 nucleotides matching TRBD2. J was trimmed by 10 bases and V by 4 bases; bases with no gene match: 4. This CDR3 is built from 12 residues. Germline V CDR1 and CDR2: SNHLY, FYNNEI. DNA of the CDR3: TGTGCCAGCAGTGTGGGGACTAGCGATCAGTACTTC. Translation gives CASSVGTSDQYF.

Many counts were recorded for this clone. The gene calls are TRBV5-4 and TRBJ2-2; 10 bases line up with TRBD2. V shed 2 bases and J 6 bases; nucleotides not matched to a gene: 4. The CDR3 is 15 amino acids. Germline-derived CDR1 and CDR2 are SGHNT and YYREEE (reference sequence). For the CDR3, the DNA is TGTGCCAGCAGCTTCATAGCGGGGGGTTCCGGGGAGCTGTTTTTT. Translating gives CASSFIAGGSGELFF.

The rearrangement joins TRBV5-6 to TRBJ2-7; D might be TRBD2 (6 bases). The V and J ends lost 4 bases and 2 bases respectively, with 13 bases between them. The CDR3 totals 14 residues. CDR1 and CDR2 (germline): SGHDT, YYEEEE. The CDR3 DNA reads as TGTGCCAGCAGCGGCGGGGACGGAGCCTACGAGCAGTACTTC. It encodes CASSGGDGAYEQYF.

V gene TRBV24-1 combines with J gene TRBJ2-5; D uncertain. The CDR3 has 13 amino acids. Per germline, CDR1 KGHDR and CDR2 SFDVKD. Trimming left V 4 bases short and J 5 bases short, with 10 bases between. The CDR3 reads CATSESSRETQYF. CDR3 bases: TGTGCCACCAGTGAGTCGTCGAGGGAGACCCAGTACTTC.

The sample holds one count of this clone. This chain uses TRBV3-1 (or the pseudogene TRBV3-2) with TRBJ2-7; 8 bases agree with TRBD1. J gave up 7 bases and V 0 bases, and 8 bases lay outside the gene matches. Germline CDR1 and CDR2: LGHDT and YNNKEL (reference sequence). The CDR3 has 15 amino acids. CDR3 bases: TGTGCCAGCAGCCAAGATCTGACAGGGGTGAGGGAGCAGTACTTC. The encoded protein is CASSQDLTGVREQYF.

This chain uses TRBV4-1 with TRBJ1-3; D is perhaps TRBD1 (5 bases). Germline assignment: CDR1 MGHRA and CDR2 YSYEKL. V was shortened by 4 bases and J by 0 bases, with 10 bases between the two germline ends. This CDR3 is built from 15 residues. CDR3 in DNA: TGCGCCAGCAGCCGACGGGGGGACTCTGGAAACACCATATATTTT. Translation: CASSRRGDSGNTIYF.

This clone was detected a few times. The V gene is TRBV6-2 or TRBV6-3, the J gene TRBJ2-7, with TRBD2 identical over 11 bases. The CDR3 spans 17 residues. Trimming took 0 bases from V and 5 from J; bases not matched to a gene: 9. CDR1 is MNHEY, CDR2 SVGEGT, per germline. CDR3: CASSYSMLAGGVDEQYF. The CDR3 DNA sequence: TGTGCCAGCAGTTACTCGATGCTAGCGGGGGGCGTGGACGAGCAGTACTTC.

This clone was recorded only once. The chain links TRBV5-4 to TRBJ2-2; D gene uncertain. V gave up 0 bases and J gave up 6 bases, with 12 bases separating them. CDR3 length: 15 amino acids. Looked up from germline, CDR1 is SGHNT and CDR2 is YYREEE (reference sequence). The CDR3 region is CASSLVGSSAGELFF. The CDR3 DNA follows: TGTGCCAGCAGCTTGGTTGGTAGCAGCGCCGGGGAGCTGTTTTTT.

This chain joins TRBV30 and TRBJ1-5; D not certain. Between the trimmed V and J ends, which lost 3 bases and 0 bases, there was a span of 12 bases. The CDR3 extends over 15 amino acids. Per germline, CDR1 GTSNPN and CDR2 SVGIG (reference sequence). The CDR3 DNA sequence: TGTGCCTGGAGAGTAGGAGGGTATAGCAATCAGCCCCAGCATTTT. This gives the protein CAWRVGGYSNQPQHF. The full variable domain, with the rest looked up from reference TRBV30 and TRBJ1-5, is SQTIHQWPATLVQPVGSPLSLECTVEGTSNPNLYWYRQAAGRGLQLLFYSVGIGQISSEVPQNLSASRPQDRQFILSSKKLLLSDSGFYLCAWRVGGYSNQPQHFGDGTRLSIL.

This clone was picked up one time. The CDR3 bases are TGTGCCAGCAGCCCGTGGACAGCCGCCGGGGCCAACGTCCTGACTTTC. Translation gives CASSPWTAAGANVLTF. The chain combines TRBV11-2 with TRBJ2-6; D perhaps matches TRBD1 (6 bases). V was trimmed by 5 bases and J by 4 bases, leaving 15 bases between them. Germline V gene lookup returns CDR1 SGHAT and CDR2 FQNNGV. CDR3 length equals 16 residues.

This clone occurred once. The genes are TRBV6-1 and TRBJ1-2, with 10 bases lining up with TRBD1. Trimming at V came to 3 bases and at J to 6 bases, leaving 7 bases not matched to a gene. The CDR3 covers 15 residues. Germline-derived CDR1 and CDR2 are MNHNS and SASEGT. CDR3 protein: CASSEGTGEKDGYTF. Written as DNA, the CDR3 is TGTGCCAGCAGTGAGGGGACAGGGGAGAAAGATGGCTACACCTTC.

V gene TRBV21-1 combines with J gene TRBJ1-3; the listed D gene, TRBD1, was not tested against the DNA. TRBV21-1 is shown as a pseudogene. This CDR3 contains 17 residues. In nucleotides, the CDR3 is TGTGCCAGCAGCAAAGTTTGGGGACAGAGCTCTGGAAACACCATATATTTT. It translates to CASSKVWGQSSGNTIYF.